This T cell receptor beta chain appears in the sequencing data of a study of T cells in Graves' hyperthyroidism and ophthalmopathy. Patients having uncontrolled infection, another autoimmune disease, pregnancy or lactation were not included. The sample holds a few counts of this clonotype. Its antigen is unidentified. RNA transcripts yielded amplified TCR beta CDR3 regions. A set of HTBI primers served as the primers for a first-round RT-PCR of the TCR CDR3. TCRdb re-called the multiplex PCR reads with MiXCR, one entry per CDR3 protein. The sample gives fewer than 650,000 distinct CDR3 sequences, more than 13% of which show up once; over 6% is in the top ten. Whole-study findings and limits: In the blood, most expanded thyroid clonotypes above 0.001 appeared as well.

The CDR3 covers 17 residues. The germline gives CDR1 ENHRY, CDR2 SYGVKD. Trimming removed 0 bases from V and 2 bases from J; junction bases left unmatched: 6. The source material was blood. The TCR comes from a woman aged 18-29 years with Graves' ophthalmopathy. This chain joins TRBV10-3 and TRBJ2-3; 9 nucleotides line up with TRBD1. This CDR3 reads CAISESRTGALTDTQYF. The CDR3 nucleotides are TGTGCCATCAGTGAGTCTCGGACAGGGGCGCTCACAGATACGCAGTATTTT.